The 25 T cell receptor beta chains below all came from one sample that was sequenced in a study of OX40 agonist ivuxolimab in advanced cancers. Using immunoSEQ multiplex PCR, the repertoire was profiled, and TCRdb retains in-frame clones only, with some absent. The sample records approximately 66,000 clones, 70% to 90% being singletons. Sample: CD4+ or CD8+ T cells sorted from blood, taken in a trial of the OX40 agonist ivuxolimab. The receptors were sampled from an adult with an advanced solid tumor such as melanoma, head and neck, liver or kidney cancer.

The gene calls are TRBV10-3 and TRBJ2-3; D remains unclear. V was pared by 2 bases and J by 4 bases, with 1 base between. CDR1 ENHRY and CDR2 SYGVKD come from the germline V gene. The CDR3 extends over 11 amino acids. CDR3 bases: TGTGCCATCAGTGAGGCAGATACGCAGTATTTT. Protein sequence: CAISEADTQYF.

This sequence joins TRBV10-3 and TRBJ1-5; D uncertain. This CDR3 is 15 amino acids long. Germline V CDR1 and CDR2: ENHRY, SYGVKD. Trimming cost V 0 bases and J 4 bases, with 10 bases left between them. CDR3 sequence reads: CAISESNGPNQPQHF. CDR3 nucleotide sequence: TGTGCCATCAGTGAGTCAAACGGACCAAATCAGCCCCAGCATTTT.

The V call is TRBV28, the J call TRBJ2-7; TRBD1 is a possible D gene (5 bases). CDR3 length: 14 amino acids. Trimming took 8 bases from V and 7 from J, leaving 21 bases between them. Germline lookup yields CDR1 MDHEN and CDR2 SYDVKM. The CDR3: CASGLGAMLWEQYF. CDR3 in DNA: TGTGCCAGCGGCCTAGGGGCCATGCTATGGGAGCAGTACTTC.

The gene calls are TRBV23-1 and TRBJ1-2; 10 bases line up with TRBD1. TRBV23-1 qualifies as an ORF whose function is uncertain. This CDR3 contains 14 residues. Trimming at V came to 7 bases and at J to 3 bases, leaving 5 bases not matched to a gene. In DNA, the CDR3 is TGCGCCAGCACTCCGGGACAGGGGTACTATGGCTACACCTTC. It encodes CASTPGQGYYGYTF.

This chain links TRBV4-1 with TRBJ1-1; maybe TRBD1 (6 bases). This CDR3 spans 18 amino acids. V was clipped by 0 bases and J by 4 bases, with 21 bases between them. Germline loops: CDR1 MGHRA, CDR2 YSYEKL. This CDR3 is CASSQDPTGLGRGTEAFF. CDR3 nucleotide sequence: TGCGCCAGCAGCCAAGATCCAACAGGGCTAGGGCGGGGCACTGAAGCTTTCTTT.

This rearrangement joins TRBV4-1 to TRBJ1-5, with D hard to call. This CDR3 comprises 17 residues. V lost 0 bases and J lost 0, with 12 bases in between. Germline CDR1 is MGHRA and CDR2 is YSYEKL. This CDR3 reads CASSQDRQPNSNQPQHF. The CDR3 nucleotides are TGCGCCAGCAGCCAAGATCGCCAGCCCAATAGCAATCAGCCCCAGCATTTT.

V gene TRBV11-2 combines with J gene TRBJ2-1, with D possibly TRBD2 on 5 matching bases. CDR1 and CDR2 (germline): SGHAT, FQNNGV. Trimming removed 0 bases at V and 3 bases at J, with 9 bases between. The CDR3 has 15 amino acids. CDR3 nucleotide sequence: TGTGCCAGCAGCTTAGAGGGTGACTACTACAATGAGCAGTTCTTC. It translates to CASSLEGDYYNEQFF.

The chain joins TRBV7-9 to TRBJ2-7, with 9 bases matching TRBD2. The V segment lost 5 bases and the J segment 3 bases; nucleotides outside the gene matches: 8. Germline V gene data show CDR1 as SEHNR and CDR2 as FQNEAQ (reference sequence). The CDR3 is 15 residues long. CDR3 sequence reads: CASSQAAGGSYEQYF. The CDR3 DNA is TGTGCCAGCAGCCAGGCGGCGGGGGGGAGCTACGAGCAGTACTTC.

This clone came up once. CDR3 sequence: CASSPKPFGTAGVEKLFF. DNA for the CDR3: TGCGCCAGCAGCCCAAAGCCTTTCGGGACAGCCGGAGTTGAAAAACTGTTTTTT. The chain recombines TRBV5-1 with TRBJ1-4; TRBD1 matches 7 bases. This CDR3 comprises 18 residues. With 4 bases clipped from V and 7 bases from J, the junction kept 19 bases outside the gene matches. Germline V gene sequence: CDR1 SGHRS, CDR2 YFSETQ. The entire variable domain, with the rest obtained from reference TRBV5-1 and TRBJ1-4, is as follows: KAGVTQTPRYLIKTRGQQVTLSCSPISGHRSVSWYQQTPGQGLQFLFEYFSETQRNKGNFPGRFSGRQFSNSRSEMNVSTLELGDSALYLCASSPKPFGTAGVEKLFFGSGTQLSVL.

The V and J genes are TRBV2 and TRBJ2-1; 8 bases line up with TRBD2. The CDR3 runs to 16 residues. V was clipped by 4 bases and J by 1 base; unmatched bases: 6. Germline V gene sequence: CDR1 SNHLY, CDR2 FYNNEI. In nucleotides, the CDR3 is TGTGCCAGCAGTGCCCAACTAGCGGCTTCCTACAATGAGCAGTTCTTC. Translating it yields CASSAQLAASYNEQFF.

V gene TRBV9 combines with J gene TRBJ2-2; weak D call: TRBD1 (7 bases). The ends were cut back, 0 bases at V and 7 bases at J, with 16 bases in the middle. Germline V lookup: CDR1 SGDLS, CDR2 YYNGEE. CDR3 length: 16 amino acids. In nucleotides, the CDR3 is TGTGCCAGCAGCGTAGGGGGACAGTTGCGGGGCGGGGAGCTGTTTTTT. As protein: CASSVGGQLRGGELFF. Full variable domain (remainder filled in from reference TRBV9 and TRBJ2-2): DSGVTQTPKHLITATGQRVTLRCSPRSGDLSVYWYQQSLDQGLQFLIQYYNGEERAKGNILERFSAQQFPDLHSELNLSSLELGDSALYFCASSVGGQLRGGELFFGEGSRLTVL.

This chain joins TRBV29-1 and TRBJ1-2; TRBD1 aligns across 8 bases. The CDR3 consists of 14 residues. CDR1 SQVTM and CDR2 ANQGSEA come from the germline V gene. Trimming at V came to 7 bases and at J to 6 bases, leaving 13 bases not matched to a gene. CDR3 protein: CSAPDLDRDDGYTF. As DNA, the CDR3 is TGCAGCGCCCCCGACCTGGACAGGGACGATGGCTACACCTTC.

The chain couples TRBV29-1 to TRBJ1-2; possible D gene TRBD1, 6 bases. CDR1 is SQVTM, CDR2 ANQGSEA, per germline. This CDR3 region has 11 residues. The V and J ends lost 5 bases and 6 bases respectively, with 10 bases between them. The CDR3 region has the DNA TGCAGCGTTCGGACAGAGAATGGCTACACCTTC. Translating gives CSVRTENGYTF.

This chain joins TRBV7-9 and TRBJ2-7, with no clear D. Trimming cost V 4 bases and J 2 bases, with 9 bases left between them. The CDR3 is made up of 13 amino acids. Per germline, CDR1 SEHNR and CDR2 FQNEAQ (reference sequence). CDR3 in DNA: TGTGCCAGCAGCTCGGTGGGCCCCTACGAGCAGTACTTC. The encoded protein is CASSSVGPYEQYF.

This clone occurred once. This chain links TRBV5-8 with TRBJ1-4; D might be TRBD1 (5 bases). V was trimmed by 1 base and J by 8 bases, leaving 9 bases between them. CDR1 and CDR2 (germline): SGHTS, YDEGEE. This CDR3 has 13 amino acids. CDR3 DNA: TGTGCCAGCAGCTTGCTGGGGGGAGAAAAACTGTTTTTT. As protein: CASSLLGGEKLFF. Drawing the rest from reference TRBV5-8 and TRBJ1-4, the complete variable domain is EAGVTQSPTHLIKTRGQQATLRCSPISGHTSVYWYQQALGLGLQFLLWYDEGEERNRGNFPPRFSGRQFPNYSSELNVNALELEDSALYLCASSLLGGEKLFFGSGTQLSVL.

The CDR3 DNA reads as TGTGCCATCAAGTCAGGACTAGCGGGTGTCACCGGGGAGCTGTTTTTT. Translating it yields CAIKSGLAGVTGELFF. V is TRBV10-3 and J is TRBJ2-2, with 11 bases matching TRBD2. The CDR3 is made up of 16 amino acids. V shed 7 bases and J 4 bases; nucleotides not matched to a gene: 8. Germline V gene data show CDR1 as ENHRY and CDR2 as SYGVKD.

The chain employs TRBV30 and TRBJ1-1; D gene uncertain. CDR1 is GTSNPN, CDR2 SVGIG, per germline (reference sequence). The CDR3 runs to 13 residues. Trimming took off 0 bases at V and 3 bases at J, with 8 bases between the two ends. This CDR3 is CAWSVLYYTEAFF. CDR3 in DNA: TGTGCCTGGAGTGTACTCTATTACACTGAAGCTTTCTTT.

At least ten counts were recorded for this clone. The chain combines TRBV28 with TRBJ1-3; D remains unclear. Germline-derived CDR1 and CDR2 are MDHEN and SYDVKM. Trimming cost V 0 bases and J 4 bases, with 7 bases left between them. This CDR3 is 14 amino acids long. The CDR3 nucleotides read TGTGCCAGCAGTTTATGGGGGTTCGGAAACACCATATATTTT. This translates into CASSLWGFGNTIYF.

The V gene is TRBV18, the J gene TRBJ1-1; D call uncertain. The germline V and J ends were trimmed by 3 bases and 0 bases, with 8 bases remaining between them. CDR3 length: 14 amino acids. Germline V CDR1 and CDR2: KGHSH, LQKENI. Written as DNA, the CDR3 is TGTGCCAGCTCACCCTCCCCGATGAACACTGAAGCTTTCTTT. The encoded protein is CASSPSPMNTEAFF.

The DNA of the CDR3 is TGCAGCGTCGTCGGGGGACTAGTCCCAGATACGCAGTATTTT. Translating gives CSVVGGLVPDTQYF. This chain joins TRBV29-1 and TRBJ2-3; 8 nucleotides align to TRBD2. V was pared by 6 bases and J by 4 bases, with 9 bases of the junction left unmatched. This CDR3 spans 14 amino acids. The germline gives CDR1 SQVTM, CDR2 ANQGSEA.

The V gene is TRBV6-1, the J gene TRBJ2-3, with 10 bases matching TRBD2. The CDR3 length is 15 residues. V trimming: 7 bases; J trimming: 4 bases; junction bases outside the gene matches: 8. Looked up from germline, CDR1 is MNHNS and CDR2 is SASEGT. The CDR3 nucleotides read TGTGCCAGCATTTTTAGCGGGGGGCGCTCAGATACGCAGTATTTT. Protein sequence: CASIFSGGRSDTQYF.

Of note for this clone: Other DNA sequences within the sample encode an identical CDR3. This chain joins TRBV5-1 and TRBJ2-5; D ambiguous. This CDR3 is 13 amino acids long. V lost 0 bases and J lost 1, with 4 bases in between. Germline lookup yields CDR1 SGHRS and CDR2 YFSETQ. This CDR3 is CASSLAVQETQYF. For the CDR3, the DNA is TGCGCCAGCAGCTTGGCAGTCCAAGAGACCCAGTACTTC.

This sequence joins TRBV4-1 and TRBJ1-1; no firm D call. The CDR3 sequence is 16 residues long. Germline CDR1 MGHRA, CDR2 YSYEKL. The V gene lost 0 bases and the J gene lost 7 bases, with 18 bases spanning the gap. CDR3 amino acids: CASSQEWMAGGGEAFF. As DNA, the CDR3 is TGCGCCAGCAGCCAAGAATGGATGGCCGGAGGTGGTGAAGCTTTCTTT.

The chain is built from TRBV9 and TRBJ1-3; 8 bases align to TRBD1. The CDR3 consists of 16 residues. Germline V lookup: CDR1 SGDLS, CDR2 YYNGEE. The trim removed 3 bases at V and 4 bases at J, leaving 9 bases unmatched. The CDR3 DNA reads TGTGCCAGCAGCGCCACCACCAGGACAGGGGGAAACACCATATATTTT. This sequence encodes CASSATTRTGGNTIYF.

The chain uses TRBV7-2 and TRBJ2-5; no clear D gene. The CDR3 sequence is 11 residues long. Germline V gene lookup returns CDR1 SGHTA and CDR2 FQGNSA. The germline V and J ends were trimmed by 3 bases and 7 bases, with 6 bases remaining between them. The CDR3 sequence: CASSLLGTQYF. The CDR3 nucleotides are TGTGCCAGCAGCTTGCTCGGGACCCAGTACTTC.